The next 19 T cell receptor beta chains were all read from a single sample in a study of vaccination and CD4 T cells after COVID-19. Scientists ran DNA taken from cultured CD4+ T cells through the Oncomine TCR Beta short-read assay for sequencing. TCRdb recomputed calls from the PCR reads with MiXCR, one row per CDR3 protein. The top ten hold over 6.5% of the sample, which has under 20,000 distinct CDR3 sequences, more than 40% seen once. Treatment specified: approximately 9-day PBMC culture with coronavirus spike peptide pools or control peptides (ViraFEST assay). No antigen has been identified for these receptors. Here the sequenced sample was CD4+ T cells from blood, cultured in vitro, taken after SARS-CoV-2 vaccination. Every receptor here comes from a human donor who had recovered from COVID-19.

The chain recombines TRBV27 with TRBJ1-1; no clear D. CDR3 length equals 15 residues. V lost 2 bases and J 0 bases, leaving 10 bases between the germline ends. Germline CDR1 is MNHEY and CDR2 is SMNVEV (reference sequence). The CDR3 is CASSLLGSMNTEAFF. The CDR3 nucleotides read TGTGCCAGCAGTTTACTCGGCAGCATGAACACTGAAGCTTTCTTT.

This chain connects TRBV19 to TRBJ1-3; no firm D call. Germline CDR1 and CDR2: LNHDA and SQIVND (reference sequence). The CDR3 runs 13 residues. Trimming cost V 2 bases and J 0 bases, with 2 bases left between them. For the CDR3, the DNA is TGTGCCAGTAGTATAACCTCTGGAAACACCATATATTTT. The encoded protein is CASSITSGNTIYF.

Regarding this clonotype: One end of the junction is discordant with germline, which a read error may explain. The V gene is TRBV6-1, the J gene TRBJ1-1; D is unclear. This CDR3 spans 9 amino acids. Germline CDR1 reads MNHNS; CDR2 reads SASEGT. CDR3 sequence reads: CASKTHGLF. For the CDR3, the DNA is TGTGCCAGCAAAACACACGGACTCTTT.

This clonotype came up a few times. V gene TRBV6-1 combines with J gene TRBJ2-3, with D uncertain. This CDR3 contains 12 residues. Germline CDR1 and CDR2: MNHNS and SASEGT. V shed 1 base and J shed 3 bases, with 2 bases lying between them. The CDR3 DNA reads TGTGCCAGCAGTGAAGGTACAGATACGCAGTATTTT. Translated: CASSEGTDTQYF.

This clonotype has only a few counts. V gene TRBV20-1 combines with J gene TRBJ2-6; maybe TRBD1 (6 bases). This CDR3 has 15 amino acids. Between the trimmed V and J ends, which lost 3 bases and 4 bases, there was a span of 13 bases. CDR1 and CDR2 from the germline V gene are DFQATT and SNEGSKA (reference sequence). CDR3 nucleotide sequence: TGCAGTGCTAGTTTGGGGGCGTCCGGGGCCAACGTCCTGACTTTC. The encoded protein is CSASLGASGANVLTF.

J is TRBJ2-1 and V is TRBV7-9; the D gene is possibly TRBD2 (6 bases). Trimming cost V 5 bases and J 6 bases, with 23 bases left between them. Per germline, CDR1 SEHNR and CDR2 FQNEAQ (reference sequence). The CDR3 is 17 residues long. Written as DNA, the CDR3 is TGTGCCAGCAGCCCCCCCGACTGGGCGGGGAAAGTCAATGAGCAGTTCTTC. This encodes CASSPPDWAGKVNEQFF.

By sample share, this clonotype is medium-sized (0.01 to 0.1%). The V gene is TRBV5-1, the J gene TRBJ2-5; D unresolved. The CDR3 runs to 14 residues. V gave up 4 bases and J gave up 2 bases, with 12 bases separating them. Germline V gene data show CDR1 as SGHRS and CDR2 as YFSETQ. The CDR3 DNA reads as TGCGCCAGCAGCCAAACGACGGCGCAAGAGACCCAGTACTTC. Translated: CASSQTTAQETQYF.

This clonotype was observed a few times. V gene TRBV5-8 combines with J gene TRBJ2-3, with D uncertain. Trimming pared 2 bases from V and 4 bases from J, leaving 5 bases between. The CDR3 has 12 amino acids. CDR1 SGHTS and CDR2 YDEGEE come from the germline V gene. CDR3 in amino acids: CASSLVPDTQYF. In nucleotides, the CDR3 is TGTGCCAGCAGCTTAGTCCCAGATACGCAGTATTTT.

The chain uses TRBV15 and TRBJ2-7; D ambiguous. Germline CDR1 and CDR2: LNHNV and YYDKDF (reference sequence). The CDR3 is 13 amino acids. Trimming took off 0 bases at V and 3 bases at J, with 6 bases between the two ends. The CDR3 DNA follows: TGTGCCACCAGCAGAGATCGGGTCTACGAGCAGTACTTC. Its protein product is CATSRDRVYEQYF.

The chain employs TRBV7-3 and TRBJ2-1, with no clear D. V was shortened by 2 bases and J by 10 bases, with 12 bases between the two germline ends. CDR3 length: 13 amino acids. The V gene's germline CDR1 is SGHTA and CDR2 FQGTGA. CDR3 amino acids: CASSLYSVGEQFF. The CDR3 DNA is TGTGCCAGCAGCTTATATTCAGTCGGGGAGCAGTTCTTC. Full variable domain (rest looked up from reference TRBV7-3 and TRBJ2-1): GAGVSQTPSNKVTEKGKYVELRCDPISGHTALYWYRQSLGQGPEFLIYFQGTGAADDSGLPNDRFFAVRPEGSVSTLKIQRTERGDSAVYLCASSLYSVGEQFFGPGTRLTVL.

CDR3: CASSRAAENSPLHF. CDR3 coding DNA: TGTGCCAGCTCACGAGCGGCAGAGAATTCACCCCTCCACTTT. J is TRBJ1-6 and V is TRBV18; D ambiguous. Germline V gene sequence: CDR1 KGHSH, CDR2 LQKENI. V shed 4 bases and J shed 7 bases, with 11 bases lying between them. The CDR3 has 14 residues. The full variable domain, completed using reference TRBV18 and TRBJ1-6, is NAGVMQNPRHLVRRRGQEARLRCSPMKGHSHVYWYRQLPEEGLKFMVYLQKENIIDESGMPKERFSAEFPKEGPSILRIQQVVRGDSAAYFCASSRAAENSPLHFGNGTRLTVT.

The V and J genes are TRBV4-2 and TRBJ2-5, with 8 bases that match TRBD1. Germline CDR1 reads LGHNA; CDR2 reads YNFKEQ. This CDR3 is 15 amino acids long. With 1 base clipped from V and 5 bases from J, the junction kept 6 bases outside the gene matches. The CDR3 is CASSQVGQGAETQYF. In nucleotides, the CDR3 is TGTGCCAGCAGCCAAGTCGGTCAGGGGGCCGAGACCCAGTACTTC.

This clonotype appeared a few times. This CDR3 is CSAMVASRTGDSGANVLTF. The CDR3 nucleotides read TGCAGTGCTATGGTTGCGAGTAGGACAGGGGACTCTGGGGCCAACGTCCTGACTTTC. V and J are TRBV20-1 and TRBJ2-6; 9 bases map to TRBD1. Looked up from germline, CDR1 is DFQATT and CDR2 is SNEGSKA (reference sequence). This CDR3 is built from 19 residues. V was pared by 4 bases and J by 0 bases, with 13 bases of the junction left unmatched.

The chain recombines TRBV19 with TRBJ1-5; possibly TRBD1 for D (5 bases). Trimming shortened V by 1 base and J by 3 bases, and 19 bases separated the two germline ends. Looked up from germline, CDR1 is LNHDA and CDR2 is SQIVND (reference sequence). This CDR3 contains 18 residues. CDR3 amino acids: CASSIGLPIRAVNQPQHF. CDR3 DNA sequence: TGTGCCAGTAGTATAGGGTTGCCTATCAGGGCGGTCAATCAGCCCCAGCATTTT.

The chain is built from TRBV11-2 and TRBJ2-5, with D maybe TRBD2 (6 bases). The CDR3 totals 15 residues. Trimming stripped 2 bases from V and 0 bases from J, with 10 bases between. The germline CDR1 and CDR2 sequences are SGHAT and FQNNGV. The CDR3 DNA reads as TGTGCCAGCAGCTTATTAGCGGACTACCAAGAGACCCAGTACTTC. Translation gives CASSLLADYQETQYF.

In its sample, this clonotype is medium-sized. The gene calls are TRBV20-1 and TRBJ2-2; D ambiguous. CDR3 size: 16 residues. Trimming stripped 2 bases from V and 3 bases from J, with 16 bases between. Germline assignment: CDR1 DFQATT and CDR2 SNEGSKA (reference sequence). This chain's CDR3 is CSARKNTPDDTGELFF. CDR3 in DNA: TGCAGTGCTAGAAAAAACACGCCGGACGACACCGGGGAGCTGTTTTTT.

J is TRBJ2-5 and V is TRBV28, with unresolved D. CDR3 length: 11 residues. Germline V gene data show CDR1 as MDHEN and CDR2 as SYDVKM. Between the trimmed V and J ends, which lost 3 bases and 4 bases, there was a span of 3 bases. The DNA of the CDR3 is TGTGCCAGCAGTTTTTTAGAGACCCAGTACTTC. Its translation is CASSFLETQYF.

V and J are TRBV20-1 and TRBJ2-1, with no clear D. Trimming took 3 bases from V and 5 from J, leaving 14 bases between them. The germline gives CDR1 DFQATT, CDR2 SNEGSKA (reference sequence). The CDR3 spans 14 residues. CDR3 protein: CSARAASLHNEQFF. The CDR3 DNA is TGCAGTGCTAGGGCAGCGAGTCTTCACAATGAGCAGTTCTTC.

The chain uses TRBV4-1 and TRBJ1-5; D unresolved. Trimming removed 2 bases from V and 8 bases from J, with 16 bases in between. The CDR3 consists of 15 residues. From germline, CDR1 is MGHRA and CDR2 YSYEKL. In DNA form, the CDR3 reads TGCGCCAGCAGCCAACCTTCATCGGGGTATAAGCCCCAGCATTTT. Its translation: CASSQPSSGYKPQHF.